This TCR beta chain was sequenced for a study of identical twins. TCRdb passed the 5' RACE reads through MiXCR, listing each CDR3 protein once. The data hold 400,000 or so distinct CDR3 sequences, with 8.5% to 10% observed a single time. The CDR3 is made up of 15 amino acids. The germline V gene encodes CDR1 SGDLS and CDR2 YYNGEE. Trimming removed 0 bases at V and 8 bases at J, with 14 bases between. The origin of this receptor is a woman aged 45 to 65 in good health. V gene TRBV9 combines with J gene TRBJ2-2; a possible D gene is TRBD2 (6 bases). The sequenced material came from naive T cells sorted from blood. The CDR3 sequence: CASSVVGAGTGELFF. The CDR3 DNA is TGTGCCAGCAGCGTAGTGGGAGCCGGGACTGGGGAGCTGTTTTTT.